What follows are 2 T cell receptor beta chains derived from one specimen sequenced in a study of shared clonotypes between healthy human individuals. Here immunoSEQ multiplex PCR was the method, and the copy in TCRdb shows in-frame clones only, minus some. The sample includes 400,000 to 500,000 clones, 79% seen only once; the top ten take roughly 12%. Sample: PBMCs. The receptors shown here come from a woman aged 40 to 50 in good health. Some clones in this sample may be carry-over from other donors' samples.

The chain couples TRBV27 to TRBJ2-7, with 7 bases matching TRBD1. This CDR3 contains 13 residues. Germline CDR1 and CDR2: MNHEY and SMNVEV (reference sequence). V was clipped by 5 bases and J by 4 bases; unmatched bases: 5. The CDR3 reads CASSKQGWYEQYF. The CDR3 nucleotides are TGTGCCAGCAGTAAACAGGGGTGGTACGAGCAGTACTTC.

The chain links TRBV6-5 to TRBJ1-1, with a weak D call TRBD1 (5 bases). Per the germline V gene, CDR1 is MNHEY and CDR2 is SVGAGI. CDR3 length: 16 residues. Trimming stripped 0 bases from V and 6 bases from J, with 17 bases between. The CDR3 bases are TGTGCCAGCAGTTACTCGAGATCCAGGGTGGGACCTGAAGCTTTCTTT. It encodes CASSYSRSRVGPEAFF.